Below are 2 T cell receptor beta chains sequenced from a single sample in a study of blood T cell repertoires in COVID-19. Some clones are missing from TCRdb's copy, which holds only in-frame ones; the method was immunoSEQ multiplex PCR. Of 190,000 or so clones listed, around 87% are singletons. The sequenced sample was peripheral blood. The origin of the receptors is a man in his forties with active or convalescent COVID-19.

The chain is built from TRBV2 and TRBJ1-2; TRBD1 might be the D (6 bases). In germline, CDR1 is SNHLY, CDR2 FYNNEI. V was cut by 4 bases and J by 4 bases, with 7 bases left in between. CDR3 length: 12 residues. As DNA, the CDR3 is TGTGCCAGCAGTGGGGACACCTATGGCTACACCTTC. This translates into CASSGDTYGYTF.

The rearrangement uses TRBV7-2 and TRBJ1-3; 7 bases are a match to TRBD1. The CDR3 runs 18 residues. The germline V gene has CDR1 SGHTA and CDR2 FQGNSA. The junction had 11 bases not matched to a gene; V was cut back by 1 base and J by 2 bases. The CDR3 nucleotides read TGTGCCAGCAGCTTAGAGCGACAGGGTGTGGGGACTGGAAACACCATATATTTT. It is translated as CASSLERQGVGTGNTIYF.